The 14 T cell receptor beta chains listed next were all sequenced from one sample in a study of cytomegalovirus exposure and HLA in healthy donors (dated by TCRdb to 2016 to 2017). Library method: the immunoSEQ multiplex PCR assay. TCRdb re-hosts the immuneACCESS table, in-frame sequences only. Its copies lack some clones; in the studies checked, an unresolved V gene accounts for under half of them, and the cause for the rest is not known. The sample has a few hundred thousand clones on record, over 75% of them singletons. The biggest ten clones account for around 0.96% of the sample. Sequenced material: PBMCs. Every receptor here comes from a man under 40 in good health and CMV-seronegative.

The CDR3 bases are TGTGCCAGCAGTTACTTAGCGGGGGGTGAAGAGACCCAGTACTTC. As protein: CASSYLAGGEETQYF. This chain joins TRBV6-5 and TRBJ2-5, with 10 bases that match TRBD2. This CDR3 contains 15 residues. Trimming removed 1 base from V and 3 bases from J; junction bases left unmatched: 2. The germline gives CDR1 MNHEY, CDR2 SVGAGI.

This clone was picked up a small number of times. The J gene is TRBJ2-7, the V gene TRBV4-1; D possibly corresponds to TRBD2 (5 bases). CDR3 size: 15 residues. CDR1 and CDR2 (germline): MGHRA, YSYEKL. With 0 bases removed from V and 1 base from J, the gap between germline ends came to 10 bases. CDR3 sequence reads: CASSQERGKSYEQYF. The DNA of the CDR3 is TGCGCCAGCAGCCAAGAAAGAGGGAAGTCCTACGAGCAGTACTTC.

A note on this clone: One end of the junction fails to match germline, which may point to a read error. This sequence joins TRBV7-9 and TRBJ1-3; D call uncertain. The CDR3 loop spans 16 amino acids. Germline lookup yields CDR1 SEHNR and CDR2 FQNEAQ (reference sequence). CDR3 sequence: CASNLVGNISGNTIYF. In DNA form, the CDR3 reads TGTGCCAGCAACTTAGTCGGGAATATATCTGGAAACACCATATATTTT.

This rearrangement joins TRBV5-1 to TRBJ1-1; D is uncertain. V lost 2 bases and J lost 2, with 13 bases in between. Germline loops: CDR1 SGHRS, CDR2 YFSETQ. This CDR3 spans 15 amino acids. CDR3 DNA sequence: TGCGCCAGCAGCTTCGGGTGGGAGGGAAACACTGAAGCTTTCTTT. This codes for CASSFGWEGNTEAFF.

The V gene is TRBV30, the J gene TRBJ1-3; D is unclear. Germline CDR1 reads GTSNPN; CDR2 reads SVGIG (reference sequence). Trimming cost V 4 bases and J 0 bases, with 13 bases left between them. The CDR3 is 15 amino acids. The CDR3: CAWTRLLSSGNTIYF. The CDR3 DNA follows: TGTGCCTGGACCAGATTACTATCCTCTGGAAACACCATATATTTT.

The chain couples TRBV5-1 to TRBJ1-2; the D gene is possibly TRBD1 (5 bases). CDR3 length: 15 amino acids. Between the trimmed V and J ends, which lost 2 bases and 2 bases, there was a span of 13 bases. CDR1 is SGHRS, CDR2 YFSETQ, per germline. The CDR3 sequence: CASSFIGHPNYGYTF. The CDR3 bases are TGCGCCAGCAGCTTTATAGGACACCCGAACTATGGCTACACCTTC.

V gene TRBV19 combines with J gene TRBJ2-1; TRBD2 matches at 8 bases. CDR3 length: 14 amino acids. Germline values: CDR1 LNHDA, CDR2 SQIVND (reference sequence). After removal of 1 base from V and 12 bases from J, the junction contained 8 bases not matched to a gene. CDR3 residues: CASSIARGGTRQFF. As DNA, the CDR3 is TGTGCCAGTAGTATAGCGAGGGGGGGGACTAGGCAGTTCTTC.

The rearrangement uses TRBV10-3 and TRBJ2-7; 7 nucleotides align to TRBD2. V was pared by 6 bases and J by 5 bases, with 4 bases of the junction left unmatched. The CDR3 sequence is 12 residues long. Germline assignment: CDR1 ENHRY and CDR2 SYGVKD. DNA for the CDR3: TGTGCCATCAGGAGGGAGGGCCACGAGCAGTACTTC. It specifies CAIRREGHEQYF.

The CDR3 sequence is CASSLAPPSLAGSGNTIYF. The CDR3 nucleotides read TGTGCCAGCAGCTTAGCCCCCCCCTCGCTAGCGGGCTCTGGAAACACCATATATTTT. The gene calls are TRBV7-7 and TRBJ1-3; D is unresolved. The CDR3 runs to 19 residues. Germline lookup yields CDR1 SSHAT and CDR2 FNYEAQ (reference sequence). Trimming took off 0 bases at V and 0 bases at J, with 18 bases between the two ends. The full variable domain, rest sourced from reference TRBV7-7 and TRBJ1-3, is GAGVSQSPRYKVTKRGQDVTLRCDPISSHATLYWYQQALGQGPEFLTYFNYEAQPDKSGLPSDRFSAERPEGSISTLTIQRTEQRDSAMYRCASSLAPPSLAGSGNTIYFGEGSWLTVV.

This clone was detected a few times. V usage is TRBV7-9 and J usage is TRBJ2-7; 14 bases fit TRBD2. V dropped 5 bases and J dropped 6; count of bases not matched to a gene: 9. CDR1 and CDR2 (germline): SEHNR, FQNEAQ (reference sequence). This CDR3 comprises 16 residues. The chain's CDR3 is CASSHLGTSGGSEQYF. The CDR3 DNA reads TGTGCCAGCAGCCACCTCGGGACTAGCGGGGGTTCCGAGCAGTACTTC.

The chain employs TRBV5-1 and TRBJ2-7; 7 positions match TRBD1. The CDR3 runs to 15 residues. Germline CDR1 is SGHRS and CDR2 is YFSETQ. J lost 5 bases, V lost 4 bases, and 12 bases had no gene match. The CDR3 region has the DNA TGCGCCAGCAGCAACTCCGACAGGGCCACCCACGAGCAGTACTTC. Its protein is CASSNSDRATHEQYF.

The chain combines TRBV5-1 with TRBJ2-3, with D perhaps TRBD1 (8 bases). The germline gives CDR1 SGHRS, CDR2 YFSETQ. The CDR3 extends over 17 amino acids. V shed 1 base and J shed 4 bases, with 19 bases lying between them. CDR3 nucleotides: TGCGCCAGCAGCTTGTCTTCCGGACAGGGACTACCAGATACGCAGTATTTT. It translates to CASSLSSGQGLPDTQYF. The variable domain in full, completed from reference TRBV5-1 and TRBJ2-3, reads KAGVTQTPRYLIKTRGQQVTLSCSPISGHRSVSWYQQTPGQGLQFLFEYFSETQRNKGNFPGRFSGRQFSNSRSEMNVSTLELGDSALYLCASSLSSGQGLPDTQYFGPGTRLTVL.

This chain links TRBV27 with TRBJ1-2; D may be TRBD1 (6 bases). Trimming took off 5 bases at V and 0 bases at J, with 22 bases between the two ends. This CDR3 region has 18 residues. Germline V gene lookup returns CDR1 MNHEY and CDR2 SMNVEV (reference sequence). This CDR3 reads CASSLTTGSNLANYGYTF. The CDR3 DNA sequence: TGTGCCAGCAGTCTAACGACAGGCTCCAACCTAGCTAACTATGGCTACACCTTC.

The V and J genes are TRBV7-2 and TRBJ1-1, with 9 nucleotides matching TRBD1. The germline V gene encodes CDR1 SGHTA and CDR2 FQGNSA. V gave up 2 bases and J gave up 6 bases; unmatched junction bases: 7. CDR3 size: 15 residues. The CDR3 nucleotides read TGTGCCAGCAGCTTACAGGGACAGGGCGTCCCTGAAGCTTTCTTT. Translated, it gives CASSLQGQGVPEAFF.